This note documents a single T cell receptor beta chain sequence. Its antigen remains unknown. This sample stems from a study of CD8+ T cells in alopecia areata. Background on the study: Tofacitinib dosing lasted 6 to 18 months, which was then followed by 6 months off drug. General study results and limits: Normal scalp showed lower clonality than lesional scalp, especially alopecia totalis/universalis. Relative to mice, TCR sharing across patients was less clear, a difference possibly HLA-related.

The CDR3 is 14 residues long. The germline gives CDR1 SGHTA, CDR2 FQGTGA. V lost 5 bases to trimming and J lost 2 bases, with 12 bases between them. The authors sorted CD4+ and CD8+ T cells from PBMCs. cDNA prepared by RNA extraction and subsequent reverse transcription served as the template for sequencing. Assay: immunoSEQ multiplex PCR; the TCRdb copy retains only in-frame clones and omits some. The sample includes roughly 150,000 clones, approximately 50% of them seen just once. Input material: CD4+ T cells sorted from blood. The TCR sequence derives from a human donor with alopecia areata. The chain joins TRBV7-3 to TRBJ2-5, with D unclear. In nucleotides, the CDR3 is TGTGCCAGCAGCCCTACGGTGGGGCAAGAGACCCAGTACTTC. As protein: CASSPTVGQETQYF.